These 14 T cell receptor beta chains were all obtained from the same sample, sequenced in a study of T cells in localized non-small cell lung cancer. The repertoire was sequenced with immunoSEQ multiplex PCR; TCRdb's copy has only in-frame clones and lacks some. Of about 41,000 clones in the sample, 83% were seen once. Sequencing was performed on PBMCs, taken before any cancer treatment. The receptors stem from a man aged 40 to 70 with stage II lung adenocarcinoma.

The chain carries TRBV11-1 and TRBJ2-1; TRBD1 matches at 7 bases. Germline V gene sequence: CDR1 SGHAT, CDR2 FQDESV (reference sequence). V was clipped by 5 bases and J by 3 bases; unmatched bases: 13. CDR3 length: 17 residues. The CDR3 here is CASSLRGMDSYYNEQFF. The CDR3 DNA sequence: TGTGCCAGCAGCCTCAGGGGGATGGATTCCTACTACAATGAGCAGTTCTTC.

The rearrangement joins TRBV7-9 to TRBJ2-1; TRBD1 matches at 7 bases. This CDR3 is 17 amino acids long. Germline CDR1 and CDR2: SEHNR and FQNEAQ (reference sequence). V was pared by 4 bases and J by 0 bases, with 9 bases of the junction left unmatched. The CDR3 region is CASSSLGQTSSYNEQFF. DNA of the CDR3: TGTGCCAGCAGCTCATTGGGACAGACCAGCTCCTACAATGAGCAGTTCTTC.

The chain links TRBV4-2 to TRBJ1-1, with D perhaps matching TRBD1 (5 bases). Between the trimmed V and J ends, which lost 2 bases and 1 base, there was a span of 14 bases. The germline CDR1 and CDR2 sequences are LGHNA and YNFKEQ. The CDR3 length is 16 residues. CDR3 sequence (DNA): TGTGCCAGCAGCCAAATCCTAACAGGTGGGAACACTGAAGCTTTCTTT. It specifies CASSQILTGGNTEAFF.

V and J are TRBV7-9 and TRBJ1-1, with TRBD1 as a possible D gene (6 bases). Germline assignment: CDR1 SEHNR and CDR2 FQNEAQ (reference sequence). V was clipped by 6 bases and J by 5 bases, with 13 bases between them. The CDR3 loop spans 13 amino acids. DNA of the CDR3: TGTGCCAGCAGGTCGGGAGGGGGAACTGAAGCTTTCTTT. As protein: CASRSGGGTEAFF.

The CDR3 nucleotides are TGTGCCAGCAGTTTGTGGCTCTACGAGCAGTACTTC. Amino acids: CASSLWLYEQYF. The V and J genes are TRBV28 and TRBJ2-7; D remains ambiguous. V lost 3 bases and J lost 3, with 6 bases in between. Looked up from germline, CDR1 is MDHEN and CDR2 is SYDVKM. The CDR3 is made up of 12 amino acids.

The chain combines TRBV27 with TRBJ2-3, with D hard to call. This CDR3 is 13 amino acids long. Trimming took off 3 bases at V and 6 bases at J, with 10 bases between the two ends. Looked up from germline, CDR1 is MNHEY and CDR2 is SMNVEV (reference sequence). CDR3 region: CASSFRVGDTQYF. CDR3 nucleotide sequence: TGTGCCAGCAGTTTTCGGGTCGGGGATACGCAGTATTTT.

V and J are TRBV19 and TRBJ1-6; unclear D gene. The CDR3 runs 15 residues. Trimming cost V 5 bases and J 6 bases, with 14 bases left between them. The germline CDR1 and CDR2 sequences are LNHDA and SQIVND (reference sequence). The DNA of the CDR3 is TGTGCCAGTAGTGCCCTAGGAGTATCTAATTCACCCCTCCACTTT. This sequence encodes CASSALGVSNSPLHF.

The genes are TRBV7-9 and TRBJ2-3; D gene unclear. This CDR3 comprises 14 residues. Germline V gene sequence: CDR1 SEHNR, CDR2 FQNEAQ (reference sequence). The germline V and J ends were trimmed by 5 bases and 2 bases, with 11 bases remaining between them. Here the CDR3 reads CASSTGPYTDTQYF. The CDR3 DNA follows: TGTGCCAGCAGCACCGGGCCCTACACAGATACGCAGTATTTT.

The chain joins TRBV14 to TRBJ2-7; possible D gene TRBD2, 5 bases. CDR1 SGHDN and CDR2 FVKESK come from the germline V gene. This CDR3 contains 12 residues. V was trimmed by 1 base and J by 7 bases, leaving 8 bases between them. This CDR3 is CASSQGRREQYF. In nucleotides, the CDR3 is TGTGCCAGCAGCCAAGGTAGGAGGGAGCAGTACTTC.

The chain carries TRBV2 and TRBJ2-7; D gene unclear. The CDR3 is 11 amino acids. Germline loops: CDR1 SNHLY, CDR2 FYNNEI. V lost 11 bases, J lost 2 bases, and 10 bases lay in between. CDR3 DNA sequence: TGTGCCGGATCCAACCCCTACGAGCAGTACTTC. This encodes CAGSNPYEQYF. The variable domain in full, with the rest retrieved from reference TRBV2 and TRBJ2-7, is EPEVTQTPSHQVTQMGQEVILRCVPISNHLYFYWYRQILGQKVEFLVSFYNNEISEKSEIFDDQFSVERPDGSNFTLKIRSTKLEDSAMYFCAGSNPYEQYFGPGTRLTVT.

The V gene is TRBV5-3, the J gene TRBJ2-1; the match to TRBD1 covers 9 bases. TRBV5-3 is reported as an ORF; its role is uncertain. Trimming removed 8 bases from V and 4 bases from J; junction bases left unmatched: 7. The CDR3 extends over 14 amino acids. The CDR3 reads CASNWDRAYNEQFF. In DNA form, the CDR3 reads TGTGCCAGCAACTGGGACAGGGCATACAATGAGCAGTTCTTC.

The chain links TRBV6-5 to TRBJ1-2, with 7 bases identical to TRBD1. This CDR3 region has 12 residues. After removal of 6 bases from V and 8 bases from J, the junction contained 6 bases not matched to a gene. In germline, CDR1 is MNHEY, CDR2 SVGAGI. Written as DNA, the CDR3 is TGTGCCAGCAGACGACAGGGTTCCGGCTACACCTTC. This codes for CASRRQGSGYTF.

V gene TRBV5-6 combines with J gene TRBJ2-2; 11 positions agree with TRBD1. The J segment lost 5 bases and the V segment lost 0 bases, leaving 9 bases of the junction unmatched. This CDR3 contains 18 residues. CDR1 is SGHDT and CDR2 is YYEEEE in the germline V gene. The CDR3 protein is CASSLAGTGGKVTGELFF. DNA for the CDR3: TGTGCCAGCAGCTTGGCCGGGACAGGGGGTAAAGTGACCGGGGAGCTGTTTTTT.

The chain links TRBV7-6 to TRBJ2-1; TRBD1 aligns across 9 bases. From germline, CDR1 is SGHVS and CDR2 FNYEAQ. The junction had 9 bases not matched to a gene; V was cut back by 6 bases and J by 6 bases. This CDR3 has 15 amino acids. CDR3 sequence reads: CASSRTGTGLNEQFF. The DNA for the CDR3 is TGTGCCAGCAGTCGAACCGGGACAGGGCTCAATGAGCAGTTCTTC. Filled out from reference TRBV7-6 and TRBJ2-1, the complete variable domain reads GAGVSQSPRYKVTKRGQDVALRCDPISGHVSLYWYRQALGQGPEFLTYFNYEAQQDKSGLPNDRFSAERPEGSISTLTIQRTEQRDSAMYRCASSRTGTGLNEQFFGPGTRLTVL.